The 7 T cell receptor beta chains below all came from one sample that was sequenced in a study of T cell repertoires in cytomegalovirus infection. No cognate antigen is known for these TCRs. In TCRdb, the reads were re-called with MiXCR into one record per CDR3 protein. This table holds more than 300,000 distinct CDR3 sequences, about 34% found once. The sample here was cultured PBMCs, taken from culture after CMV antigen stimulation. These receptors were collected from a human donor in good health (CMV status not recorded). Some clones in this sample may be carry-over from other donors' samples.

This clonotype has ten or more counts. The chain employs TRBV7-9 and TRBJ1-5, with no clear D. Germline V gene lookup returns CDR1 SEHNR and CDR2 FQNEAQ (reference sequence). Trimming shortened V by 1 base and J by 6 bases, and 4 bases separated the two germline ends. CDR3 length equals 12 residues. CDR3 region: CASSLGTQPQHF. The CDR3 DNA reads TGTGCCAGCAGCTTAGGAACTCAGCCCCAGCATTTT.

This clonotype turned up a few times. The chain links TRBV19 to TRBJ2-7; TRBD1 matches at 7 bases. The ends lost 5 bases at V and 5 bases at J; junction bases unmatched: 15. Germline-derived CDR1 and CDR2 are LNHDA and SQIVND (reference sequence). CDR3 length: 16 residues. This chain's CDR3 is CASSSETGIASHEQYF. The CDR3 coding sequence is TGTGCCAGTAGTTCCGAGACAGGGATTGCGAGCCACGAGCAGTACTTC.

The sample holds a few counts of this clonotype. The rearrangement uses TRBV27 and TRBJ1-6, with TRBD1 identical over 8 bases. V lost 5 bases to trimming and J lost 2 bases; unmatched junction nucleotides: 2. Germline CDR1 is MNHEY and CDR2 is SMNVEV (reference sequence). There are 15 residues in the CDR3. CDR3 in amino acids: CASSLTGAYNSPLHF. Here the CDR3 DNA reads TGTGCCAGCAGTCTGACAGGGGCCTATAATTCACCCCTCCACTTT.

The sample holds one count of this clonotype. The rearrangement uses TRBV2 and TRBJ2-2; D remains ambiguous. CDR3 length equals 15 residues. CDR1 and CDR2 (germline): SNHLY, FYNNEI. Trimming took 2 bases from V and 4 from J, leaving 11 bases between them. This CDR3 reads CASSEYGIGTGELFF. The CDR3 DNA is TGTGCCAGCAGTGAATATGGGATCGGCACCGGGGAGCTGTTTTTT.

The chain employs TRBV20-1 and TRBJ1-5; 7 bases are shared with TRBD1. This CDR3 contains 13 residues. CDR1 and CDR2 from the germline V gene are DFQATT and SNEGSKA (reference sequence). The junction had 9 bases not matched to a gene; V was cut back by 6 bases and J by 7 bases. CDR3 sequence reads: CSARQGEGQPQHF. CDR3 coding DNA: TGCAGTGCAAGACAGGGTGAGGGACAGCCCCAGCATTTT.

V gene TRBV7-2 combines with J gene TRBJ1-2; 7 positions match TRBD1. The V and J ends lost 5 bases and 8 bases, in that order; junction bases with no gene match: 11. The germline V gene encodes CDR1 SGHTA and CDR2 FQGNSA. This CDR3 comprises 14 residues. The CDR3 sequence: CASSQGSGGQGYTF. Here the CDR3 DNA reads TGTGCCAGCAGCCAAGGATCGGGGGGACAGGGCTACACCTTC.

V and J are TRBV19 and TRBJ2-3; D is unclear. The CDR3 is 13 residues long. From germline, CDR1 is LNHDA and CDR2 SQIVND (reference sequence). The V and J ends lost 7 bases and 4 bases respectively, with 12 bases between them. This chain's CDR3 is CASMPAGADTQYF. CDR3 bases: TGTGCCAGTATGCCCGCTGGGGCAGATACGCAGTATTTT.